These T cell receptor beta chains were read from a single sample in a study of T cells and Merkel cell carcinoma outcomes. The assay was immunoSEQ multiplex PCR, and TCRdb's table has in-frame clones only and misses some. The top ten clones hold approximately 10% of a sample with about 15,000 clones, roughly 76% of them seen once. The sample taken for sequencing was tumor tissue from Merkel cell carcinoma. The receptors were gathered from a human donor with Merkel cell carcinoma. CDR3s include the opening cysteine and the closing phenylalanine or tryptophan. The order of the fields is CDR3 length, V gene, J gene, CDR3 protein.

len: 10
v_gene: TRBV29-1
j_gene: TRBJ1-2
CDR3aa: CSVGENGYTF

len: 14
v_gene: TRBV4-1
j_gene: TRBJ2-1
CDR3aa: CASSHDLEFNEQFF

len: 12
v_gene: TRBV7-9
j_gene: TRBJ1-3
CDR3aa: CASSLSGNTIYF

len: 15
v_gene: TRBV11-3
j_gene: TRBJ2-1
CDR3aa: CASSQSRGSDNEQFF

len: 18
v_gene: TRBV10-2
j_gene: TRBJ2-3
CDR3aa: CASSVVLAGGPHGDTQYF

len: 19
v_gene: TRBV27
j_gene: TRBJ2-3
CDR3aa: CASSPDPIGLAGGTDTQYF

len: 15
v_gene: TRBV7-2
j_gene: TRBJ2-3
CDR3aa: CASSLAAGLEDTQYF

len: 13
v_gene: TRBV2
j_gene: TRBJ2-5
CDR3aa: CASSEFREETQYF

len: 16
v_gene: TRBV9
j_gene: TRBJ2-1
CDR3aa: CASSLLGSGENNEQFF

len: 11
v_gene: TRBV21-1
j_gene: TRBJ2-5
CDR3aa: CASSDLETQYF

len: 15
v_gene: TRBV5-1
j_gene: TRBJ2-7
CDR3aa: CASSRTAFASYEQYF

len: 14
v_gene: TRBV6-5
j_gene: TRBJ1-2
CDR3aa: CASSYASRGYGYTF

len: 14
v_gene: TRBV5-6
j_gene: TRBJ2-7
CDR3aa: CASSLEPGGYEQYF